These 8 T cell receptor beta chains originate from one sample sequenced in a study of blood T cells in healthy people across ages. A J-beta primer mix and a sample-barcoded 5' primer were used in a second PCR of roughly 7 to 12 cycles. TCRdb re-analysed the 5' RACE reads in MiXCR, keeping a single row per CDR3 protein. Of roughly 800,000 distinct CDR3 sequences listed, roughly 50% are singletons. Sequencing used blood. The source of these receptors is a man aged 25 to 45 in good health.

The V call is TRBV7-2, the J call TRBJ2-3; D possibly corresponds to TRBD2 (5 bases). The CDR3 is 14 residues long. The V gene's germline CDR1 is SGHTA and CDR2 FQGNSA. V dropped 1 base and J dropped 3 bases, with 8 bases sitting between them. CDR3: CASSLGTATDTQYF. DNA of the CDR3: TGTGCCAGCAGCTTAGGGACTGCGACAGATACGCAGTATTTT.

The chain combines TRBV12-3 or TRBV12-4 with TRBJ1-5; D call uncertain. The CDR3 totals 12 residues. V lost 1 base, J lost 8 bases, and 6 bases lay in between. The CDR3, as DNA: TGTGCCAGCAGTTTAGAGAGGGAGCCCCAGCATTTT. It specifies CASSLEREPQHF.

The chain links TRBV7-6 to TRBJ2-3; D unresolved. Trimming removed 1 base from V and 0 bases from J, with 5 bases in between. Germline V gives CDR1 SGHVS, CDR2 FNYEAQ. The CDR3 totals 14 residues. As DNA, the CDR3 is TGTGCCAGCAGCTTAGTGGTGAGCACAGATACGCAGTATTTT. Translated: CASSLVVSTDTQYF.

The table lists this clonotype with a few counts. The chain combines TRBV4-3 with TRBJ2-1; the match to TRBD2 covers 8 bases. Unmatched junction bases numbered 4, after V lost 4 bases and J lost 5 bases. CDR3 length: 14 amino acids. Germline CDR1 LGHNA, CDR2 YSLEER. The CDR3: CASSRGLEDNEQFF. The CDR3 coding sequence is TGCGCCAGCAGCCGGGGACTAGAGGACAATGAGCAGTTCTTC.

This rearrangement joins TRBV15 to TRBJ2-3; maybe TRBD2 (6 bases). The CDR3 is 15 amino acids. Germline values: CDR1 LNHNV, CDR2 YYDKDF (reference sequence). The germline V and J ends were trimmed by 0 bases and 4 bases, with 11 bases remaining between them. CDR3 sequence reads: CATSRDRGLSDTQYF. CDR3 coding DNA: TGTGCCACCAGCAGAGATCGGGGACTTTCAGATACGCAGTATTTT.

The gene calls are TRBV7-9 and TRBJ2-7, with 9 bases fitting TRBD2. The CDR3 has 14 residues. Germline CDR1 is SEHNR and CDR2 is FQNEAQ (reference sequence). The trim removed 5 bases at V and 3 bases at J, leaving 5 bases unmatched. In DNA form, the CDR3 reads TGTGCCAGCAGCCCTAGCGGGGCGGGCTACGAGCAGTACTTC. This sequence encodes CASSPSGAGYEQYF.

This rearrangement joins TRBV15 to TRBJ2-5; no definite D call. CDR1 and CDR2 (germline): LNHNV, YYDKDF (reference sequence). V dropped 1 base and J dropped 4 bases, with 19 bases sitting between them. This CDR3 spans 17 amino acids. This CDR3 is CATSRVPSEDVLETQYF. CDR3 DNA sequence: TGTGCCACCAGCAGAGTTCCCAGCGAGGACGTTCTAGAGACCCAGTACTTC.

This clonotype has just one count. This chain uses TRBV6-5 with TRBJ2-5; D call uncertain. Trimming stripped 5 bases from V and 1 base from J, with 14 bases between. This CDR3 is built from 15 residues. Per the germline V gene, CDR1 is MNHEY and CDR2 is SVGAGI. The CDR3 DNA is TGTGCCAGCAGTATCGGCGTGTTCTCCCAAGAGACCCAGTACTTC. The encoded protein is CASSIGVFSQETQYF.